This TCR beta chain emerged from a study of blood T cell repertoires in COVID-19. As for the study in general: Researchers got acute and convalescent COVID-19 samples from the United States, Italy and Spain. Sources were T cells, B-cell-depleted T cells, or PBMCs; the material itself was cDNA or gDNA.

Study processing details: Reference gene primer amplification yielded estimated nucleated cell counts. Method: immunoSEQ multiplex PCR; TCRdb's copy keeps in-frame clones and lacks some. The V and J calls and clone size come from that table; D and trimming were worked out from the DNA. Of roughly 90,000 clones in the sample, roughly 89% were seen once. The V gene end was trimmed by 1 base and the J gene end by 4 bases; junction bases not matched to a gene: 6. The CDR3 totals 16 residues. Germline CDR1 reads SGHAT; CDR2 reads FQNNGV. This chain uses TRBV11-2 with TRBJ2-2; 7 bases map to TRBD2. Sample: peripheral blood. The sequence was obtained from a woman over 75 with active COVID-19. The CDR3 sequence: CASSLGSGTITGELFF. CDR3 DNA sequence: TGTGCCAGCAGCTTAGGTAGTGGGACTATCACCGGGGAGCTGTTTTTT.